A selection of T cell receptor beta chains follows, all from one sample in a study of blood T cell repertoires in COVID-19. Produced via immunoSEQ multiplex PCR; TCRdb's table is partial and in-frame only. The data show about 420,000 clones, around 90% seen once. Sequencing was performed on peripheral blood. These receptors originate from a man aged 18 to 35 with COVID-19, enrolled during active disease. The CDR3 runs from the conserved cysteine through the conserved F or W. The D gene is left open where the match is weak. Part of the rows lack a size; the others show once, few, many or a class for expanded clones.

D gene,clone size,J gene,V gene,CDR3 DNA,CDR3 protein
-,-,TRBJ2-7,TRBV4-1,TGCGCCAGCAGCCACCGAGCCACAGGGCCAACTCACTACGAGCAGTACTTC,CASSHRATGPTHYEQYF
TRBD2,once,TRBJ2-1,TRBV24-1,TGTGCCACCAGTGACACTAGCGGGCGTTCCTACAATGAGCAGTTCTTC,CATSDTSGRSYNEQFF
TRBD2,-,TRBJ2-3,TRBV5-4,TGTGCCAGCAGCATGACTAGCGGGGGGCTCATTAGCACAGATACGCAGTATTTT,CASSMTSGGLISTDTQYF
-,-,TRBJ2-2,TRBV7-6,TGTGCCAGCAGCTTAGCTGGCCCGTCCGGGGAGCTGTTTTTT,CASSLAGPSGELFF
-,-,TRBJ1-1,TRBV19,TGTGCCAGTAGTACCCCCCAGAGGCGGCCGCTTGAAGCTTTCTTT,CASSTPQRRPLEAFF
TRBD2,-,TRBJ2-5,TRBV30,TGTGCCTGGAGTGTAACGCGGGGGGGAGAGACCCAGTACTTC,CAWSVTRGGETQYF
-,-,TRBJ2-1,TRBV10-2,TGCGCCAGCAGCGTTGCCGACCCCACGAGGATGAATGAGCAGTTCTTC,CASSVADPTRMNEQFF
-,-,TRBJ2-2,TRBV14,TGTGCCAGCAGCCCGCCTCGAGGCCGGACCGGGGAGCTGTTTTTT,CASSPPRGRTGELFF
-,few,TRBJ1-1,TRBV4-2,TGTGCCAGCAGCCCCACCCCCTACTCGAACACTGAAGCTTTCTTT,CASSPTPYSNTEAFF
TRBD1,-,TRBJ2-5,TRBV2,TGTGCCAGCACACCCCAAGGGGGCTCGGGGGAGACCCAGTACTTC,CASTPQGGSGETQYF
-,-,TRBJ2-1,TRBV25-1,TGTGCCAGCAGTGAGGGAACCGGGACACTTGAGCAGTTCTTC,CASSEGTGTLEQFF
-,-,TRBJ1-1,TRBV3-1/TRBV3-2,TGTGCCAGCAGCCATGGCACAATGAACACTGAAGCTTTCTTT,CASSHGTMNTEAFF
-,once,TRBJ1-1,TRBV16,TGTGCCAGCAGCCTCCTAGAGACAGGATACACTGAAGCTTTCTTT,CASSLLETGYTEAFF
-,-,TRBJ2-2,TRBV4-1,TGCGCCAGCGGATTATACACAGGGATCGGGGAGCTGTTTTTT,CASGLYTGIGELFF
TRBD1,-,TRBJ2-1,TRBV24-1,TGTGCCACCAGGGATGACAGGGCTCAGCGGTTCTTC,CATRDDRAQRFF